Listed here are 21 T cell receptor beta chains from one sample, sequenced in a study of T cells in Graves' hyperthyroidism and ophthalmopathy. TCR beta CDR3 sequences were amplified from RNA transcripts. Initially, a first-round RT-PCR of the TCR CDR3 employed the HTBI primer set. TCRdb recomputed calls from the multiplex PCR reads with MiXCR, one row per CDR3 protein. The data contain hundreds of thousands of distinct CDR3 sequences, 19% of them singletons. Sequencing was performed on blood. The source of these receptors is a woman younger than 30 with Graves' hyperthyroidism.

The chain recombines TRBV12-3 or TRBV12-4 with TRBJ1-1; the D gene is possibly TRBD1 (6 bases). V lost 6 bases and J lost 3, with 17 bases in between. This CDR3 contains 15 residues. CDR3 in DNA: TGTGCCAGCAGGGGCGGCACAGGGAAGTACACTGAAGCTTTCTTT. Translation gives CASRGGTGKYTEAFF.

This clonotype was counted ten times or more. The J gene is TRBJ1-1, the V gene TRBV3-1; the D gene is possibly TRBD1 (6 bases). Germline CDR1 LGHDT, CDR2 YNNKEL (reference sequence). CDR3 length equals 15 residues. Trimming pared 2 bases from V and 2 bases from J, leaving 12 bases between. The CDR3, as DNA: TGTGCCAGCAGCCAACAGGGGCTAGGAAACACTGAAGCTTTCTTT. It yields the protein CASSQQGLGNTEAFF.

This clonotype has ten or more counts. An end of the junction does not agree with germline; a read error may underlie this. The rearrangement uses TRBV7-2 and TRBJ2-5, with 8 positions matching TRBD2. This CDR3 is built from 16 residues. CDR1 and CDR2 from the germline V gene are SGHTA and FQGNSA. DNA of the CDR3: TGTGCCAGCAGCCCCTACGCGGGGGGACTCCAAAAGACCCAGTACTTC. It encodes CASSPYAGGLQKTQYF.

The rearrangement uses TRBV20-1 and TRBJ2-5; 11 bases are shared with TRBD2. Germline assignment: CDR1 DFQATT and CDR2 SNEGSKA (reference sequence). The CDR3 is 15 residues long. The J segment lost 6 bases and the V segment lost 0 bases, leaving 6 bases of the junction unmatched. CDR3 sequence (DNA): TGCAGTGCTAGAGATCTGTTAGCGGGGGGGCAGACCCAGTACTTC. It is translated as CSARDLLAGGQTQYF.

Ten or more counts support this clonotype. The chain employs TRBV27 and TRBJ2-5, with 7 bases lining up with TRBD1. This CDR3 contains 13 residues. Losses at the gene ends were 2 bases for V and 4 bases for J; bases not matched to a gene: 1. Germline CDR1 is MNHEY and CDR2 is SMNVEV (reference sequence). CDR3: CASSLPGGETQYF. Written as DNA, the CDR3 is TGTGCCAGCAGTTTACCAGGGGGAGAGACCCAGTACTTC.

The chain joins TRBV6-1 to TRBJ1-5; TRBD1 might be the D (6 bases). The V gene lost 3 bases and the J gene lost 6 bases, with 15 bases spanning the gap. The length of the CDR3 is 15 residues. Germline lookup yields CDR1 MNHNS and CDR2 SASEGT. The CDR3 here is CASSEPSLGGQPQHF. The CDR3 DNA reads as TGTGCCAGCAGTGAGCCCTCTTTAGGGGGTCAGCCCCAGCATTTT.

Turning to this clonotype: The junction departs from the called germline gene at one end, perhaps through a read error. The CDR3 reads CASSLTSRGLGETQYF. Here the CDR3 DNA reads TGTGCTAGCAGTTTAACCTCAAGGGGGCTGGGGGAGACCCAGTACTTC. V gene TRBV12-3 or TRBV12-4 combines with J gene TRBJ2-5; 7 bases are shared with TRBD1. CDR3 size: 16 residues.

V is TRBV9 and J is TRBJ2-5, with a possible D match to TRBD2 (6 bases). Per the germline V gene, CDR1 is SGDLS and CDR2 is YYNGEE. The V end was cut by 0 bases, the J end by 4 bases, with 16 bases between. CDR3 length equals 16 residues. Here the CDR3 reads CASSVGVWGLGETQYF. The CDR3 nucleotides read TGTGCCAGCAGCGTAGGGGTTTGGGGACTGGGAGAGACCCAGTACTTC.

The J gene is TRBJ1-1, the V gene TRBV18; D not resolved. This CDR3 region has 13 residues. The V gene lost 8 bases and the J gene lost 0 bases, with 10 bases spanning the gap. The germline V gene has CDR1 KGHSH and CDR2 LQKENI. The DNA for the CDR3 is TGTGCCAGCCAGTCCGGGATGAACACTGAAGCTTTCTTT. It encodes CASQSGMNTEAFF.

The table lists this clonotype with a few counts. This chain joins TRBV4-1 and TRBJ2-7, with 10 bases identical to TRBD1. Unmatched junction bases numbered 16, after V lost 2 bases and J lost 0 bases. The length of the CDR3 is 20 residues. Germline-derived CDR1 and CDR2 are MGHRA and YSYEKL. CDR3 amino acids: CASSQRNIISDRGFSYEQYF. The CDR3 DNA follows: TGCGCCAGCAGCCAAAGAAATATTATATCGGACAGGGGGTTCTCCTACGAGCAGTACTTC.

This clonotype showed up many times. V usage is TRBV7-3 and J usage is TRBJ1-6; no clear D. Germline loops: CDR1 SGHTA, CDR2 FQGTGA. The CDR3 is 15 amino acids. Trimming stripped 3 bases from V and 0 bases from J, with 6 bases between. The CDR3 here is CASSLESSYNSPLHF. The CDR3, as DNA: TGTGCCAGCAGCTTGGAATCCTCCTATAATTCACCCCTCCACTTT. Drawing the rest from reference TRBV7-3 and TRBJ1-6, the complete variable domain is GAGVSQTPSNKVTEKGKYVELRCDPISGHTALYWYRQSLGQGPEFLIYFQGTGAADDSGLPNDRFFAVRPEGSVSTLKIQRTERGDSAVYLCASSLESSYNSPLHFGNGTRLTVT.

The J gene is TRBJ2-7, the V gene TRBV13; TRBD2 agrees at 12 bases. Losses at the gene ends were 4 bases for V and 2 bases for J; bases not matched to a gene: 3. From germline, CDR1 is PRHDT and CDR2 FYEKMQ (reference sequence). The CDR3 is 15 amino acids. For the CDR3, the DNA is TGTGCCAGCAGCTCTAGGACTAGCGGGGCCTACGAGCAGTACTTC. It specifies CASSSRTSGAYEQYF.

This clonotype was detected a few times. This chain links TRBV6-1 with TRBJ2-2; 13 positions match TRBD2. The CDR3 consists of 16 residues. Per germline, CDR1 MNHNS and CDR2 SASEGT. V lost 8 bases to trimming and J lost 0 bases; unmatched junction nucleotides: 3. In DNA, the CDR3 is TGTGCCAGCTCCGGGACTAGCGGGGCGAACACCGGGGAGCTGTTTTTT. It codes for CASSGTSGANTGELFF.

This clonotype was observed many times. The gene calls are TRBV6-1 and TRBJ2-5, with a tentative D call TRBD1 (6 bases). Per germline, CDR1 MNHNS and CDR2 SASEGT. With 4 bases removed from V and 7 bases from J, the gap between germline ends came to 10 bases. CDR3 length: 12 residues. The CDR3 region is CASSAGVRTQYF. CDR3 DNA sequence: TGTGCCAGCAGTGCAGGGGTCCGGACCCAGTACTTC.

This clonotype was counted between two and nine times. The chain employs TRBV12-3 or TRBV12-4 and TRBJ1-1; a weak D match, TRBD1 (6 bases). This CDR3 is 15 amino acids long. Trimming took 3 bases from V and 5 from J, leaving 16 bases between them. The CDR3 protein is CASSLGGGGWTEAFF. CDR3 in DNA: TGTGCCAGCAGTTTGGGTGGGGGGGGCTGGACTGAAGCTTTCTTT.

The table lists this clonotype with many counts. The CDR3 DNA follows: TGCAGTGCTAGAGAGGGGGCGGGTGGAAACACCATATATTTT. It yields the protein CSAREGAGGNTIYF. The genes are TRBV20-1 and TRBJ1-3; possible D gene TRBD1, 6 bases. CDR3 size: 14 residues. Germline V gene sequence: CDR1 DFQATT, CDR2 SNEGSKA (reference sequence). The V end lost 0 bases, the J end lost 3 bases, and 9 bases lay between the germline ends.

Only a few counts were recorded for this clonotype. The V call is TRBV4-1, the J call TRBJ1-2; maybe TRBD1 (6 bases). Germline-derived CDR1 and CDR2 are MGHRA and YSYEKL. This CDR3 comprises 15 residues. Trimming removed 3 bases at V and 8 bases at J, with 19 bases between. In DNA, the CDR3 is TGCGCCAGCAGCCAGGGGGTCCGGGGGGCCTTCGGCTACACCTTC. Protein product: CASSQGVRGAFGYTF.

The sample holds many counts of this clonotype. This may stem from a read error, because a much larger clone lies one nucleotide away. The rearrangement uses TRBV6-1 and TRBJ1-2; D gene ambiguous. This CDR3 region has 13 residues. Germline V CDR1 and CDR2: MNHNS, SASEGT. The ends were cut back, 7 bases at V and 1 base at J, with 10 bases in the middle. CDR3 coding DNA: TGTGCCAGCAACTCAAGCGGTAACTATGGCTACACCTTC. Translated, it gives CASNSSGNYGYTF.

This clonotype was recorded at least ten times. V and J are TRBV9 and TRBJ1-1; D unclear. The CDR3 totals 14 residues. Germline-derived CDR1 and CDR2 are SGDLS and YYNGEE. Trimming cost V 0 bases and J 1 base, with 7 bases left between them. CDR3 in amino acids: CASSVGWGNTEAFF. The CDR3 DNA reads as TGTGCCAGCAGCGTAGGGTGGGGGAACACTGAAGCTTTCTTT.

This clonotype occurred many times. The V and J genes are TRBV20-1 and TRBJ1-5; 9 positions agree with TRBD1. Trimming removed 7 bases from V and 5 bases from J; junction bases left unmatched: 6. The CDR3 loop spans 13 amino acids. The V gene's germline CDR1 is DFQATT and CDR2 SNEGSKA (reference sequence). CDR3 in amino acids: CSVRDREHQPQHF. Written as DNA, the CDR3 is TGCAGTGTCCGGGACAGGGAACATCAGCCCCAGCATTTT.

Ten or more counts support this clonotype. The V call is TRBV2, the J call TRBJ2-7; D tentatively fits TRBD1 or TRBD2 (5 bases each). The CDR3 contains 12 residues. Germline lookup yields CDR1 SNHLY and CDR2 FYNNEI. The ends were cut back, 8 bases at V and 12 bases at J, with 20 bases in the middle. The CDR3 coding sequence is TGTGCCAGCGGGGGAGAATCGGAGGTGGGGTACTTC. It translates to CASGGESEVGYF.